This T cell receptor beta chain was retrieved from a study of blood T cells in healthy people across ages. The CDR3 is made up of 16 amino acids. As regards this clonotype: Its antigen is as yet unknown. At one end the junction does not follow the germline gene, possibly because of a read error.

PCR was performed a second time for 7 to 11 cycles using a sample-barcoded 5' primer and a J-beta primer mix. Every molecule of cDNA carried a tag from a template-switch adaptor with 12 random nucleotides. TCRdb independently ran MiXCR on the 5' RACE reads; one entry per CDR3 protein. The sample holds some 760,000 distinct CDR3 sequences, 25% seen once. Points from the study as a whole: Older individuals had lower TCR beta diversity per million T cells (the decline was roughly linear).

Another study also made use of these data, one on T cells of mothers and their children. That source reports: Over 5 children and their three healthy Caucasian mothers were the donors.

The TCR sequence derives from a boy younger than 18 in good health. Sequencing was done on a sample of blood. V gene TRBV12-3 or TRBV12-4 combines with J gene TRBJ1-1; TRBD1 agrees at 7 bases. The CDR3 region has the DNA TGTGCCAGCAGTCCGGGGGACAGAGGGGTTTCGGCTGAAACTTTCTTT. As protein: CASSPGDRGVSAETFF.